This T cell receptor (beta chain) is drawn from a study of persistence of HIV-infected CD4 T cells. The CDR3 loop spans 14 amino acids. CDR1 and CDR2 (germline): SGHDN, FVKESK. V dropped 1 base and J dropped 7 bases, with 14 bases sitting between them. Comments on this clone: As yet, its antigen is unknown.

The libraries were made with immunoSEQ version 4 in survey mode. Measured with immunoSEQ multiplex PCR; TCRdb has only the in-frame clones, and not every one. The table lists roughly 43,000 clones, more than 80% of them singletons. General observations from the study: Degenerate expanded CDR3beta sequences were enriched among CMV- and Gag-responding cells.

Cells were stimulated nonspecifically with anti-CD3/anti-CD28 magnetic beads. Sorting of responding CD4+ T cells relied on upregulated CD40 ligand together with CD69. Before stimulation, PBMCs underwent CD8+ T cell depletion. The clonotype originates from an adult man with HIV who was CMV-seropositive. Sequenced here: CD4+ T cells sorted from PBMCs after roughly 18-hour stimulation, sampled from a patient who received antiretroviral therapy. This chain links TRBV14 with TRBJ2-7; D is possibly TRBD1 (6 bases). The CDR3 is CASSQAQGIGEQYF. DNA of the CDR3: TGTGCCAGCAGCCAAGCACAGGGCATAGGGGAGCAGTACTTC.